Listed below are T cell receptor beta chains from one sample, sequenced in a study of cytomegalovirus exposure and HLA in healthy donors. Profiling relied on immunoSEQ multiplex PCR, and the TCRdb table lists in-frame clones only, not all of them. The table includes over 150,000 clones, 80% to 85% detected once. Sequencing used PBMCs. The receptor source for this set is a young woman in good health and CMV-seropositive. CDR3s include the opening cysteine and the closing phenylalanine or tryptophan. The D gene is left open where the match is weak. Clone size is shown for a subset of rows, as once, few, many or a class of expanded clone.

TRBV9	TRBJ1-1	NA	NA	CASSPVAGVNTEAFF	TGTGCCAGCAGCCCCGTGGCGGGGGTGAACACTGAAGCTTTCTTT
TRBV7-6	TRBJ2-5	once	TRBD2	CASSRGLAQETQYF	TGTGCCAGCAGCCGAGGACTAGCGCAAGAGACCCAGTACTTC
TRBV2	TRBJ2-3	NA	NA	CASRFPRSGDTQYF	TGTGCCAGCAGGTTCCCCAGGTCTGGAGATACGCAGTATTTT
TRBV6-1	TRBJ2-1	NA	NA	CASRDPTSSYNEQFF	TGTGCCAGCAGGGACCCGACTAGCTCCTACAATGAGCAGTTCTTC
TRBV19	TRBJ1-6	NA	NA	CATSQGWNSPLHF	TGTGCCACTTCTCAGGGTTGGAATTCACCCCTCCACTTT
TRBV7-2	TRBJ2-1	NA	TRBD1	CASSLGQGSYNEQFF	TGTGCCAGCAGCTTAGGACAGGGCTCCTACAATGAGCAGTTCTTC
TRBV29-1	TRBJ2-4	NA	TRBD1	CSVEARDSNIQYF	TGCAGCGTTGAAGCAAGGGACAGTAACATTCAGTACTTC
TRBV27	TRBJ2-2	NA	NA	CASSLSLLANTGELFF	TGTGCCAGCAGTTTAAGTTTGTTAGCGAACACCGGGGAGCTGTTTTTT
TRBV7-3	TRBJ2-3	NA	TRBD2	CASSFPREGGTDTQYF	TGTGCCAGCAGCTTTCCCAGGGAGGGTGGCACAGATACGCAGTATTTT
TRBV19	TRBJ2-3	NA	NA	CASSTSGVVTDTQYF	TGTGCCAGTAGTACATCGGGGGTGGTGACCGATACGCAGTATTTT
TRBV5-4	TRBJ1-5	NA	TRBD1	CASSLAGQGNQPQHF	TGTGCCAGCAGCTTGGCCGGACAGGGTAATCAGCCCCAGCATTTT
TRBV10-3	TRBJ1-2	NA	NA	CAISYGNYGYTF	TGTGCCATCAGTTACGGTAACTATGGCTACACCTTC
TRBV10-3	TRBJ2-7	NA	NA	CATADNSYEQYF	TGTGCCACGGCCGACAACTCCTACGAGCAGTACTTC
TRBV11-2	TRBJ1-2	many	NA	CASSPKGVGIGGYTF	TGTGCCAGCAGCCCTAAAGGGGTGGGGATCGGTGGCTACACCTTC
TRBV6-5	TRBJ1-4	NA	NA	CASRRDQGFGEKLFF	TGTGCCAGCAGGCGAGATCAGGGTTTTGGGGAAAAACTGTTTTTT
TRBV6-1	TRBJ1-2	NA	TRBD1	CASSGGTGGPWRYGYTF	TGTGCCAGCAGTGGCGGGACAGGGGGCCCGTGGCGGTATGGCTACACCTTC
TRBV27	TRBJ1-5	NA	TRBD1	CASSYDRGGNQPQHF	TGTGCCAGCAGCTACGACAGGGGCGGGAATCAGCCCCAGCATTTT
TRBV6-1	TRBJ2-2	NA	NA	CASRDGELFF	TGTGCCAGCCGGGACGGGGAGCTGTTTTTT
TRBV7-9	TRBJ1-2	NA	TRBD1	CASSPSGTGANYGYTF	TGTGCCAGCAGCCCCTCCGGGACAGGGGCTAACTATGGCTACACCTTC
TRBV10-3	TRBJ2-2	NA	TRBD2	CAIRTGGANTGELFF	TGTGCCATCAGGACGGGGGGAGCAAACACCGGGGAGCTGTTTTTT
TRBV5-8	TRBJ2-2	NA	NA	CASSPGRRGVNTGELFF	TGTGCCAGCAGCCCGGGGCGCAGGGGGGTGAACACCGGGGAGCTGTTTTTT
TRBV5-1	TRBJ2-2	NA	TRBD2	CASSPGLAGGPAGELFF	TGCGCCAGCAGCCCCGGACTAGCGGGGGGGCCGGCCGGGGAGCTGTTTTTT
TRBV6-5	TRBJ1-1	NA	NA	CASSNAGTNTEAFF	TGTGCCAGCAGTAACGCGGGGACGAACACTGAAGCTTTCTTT
TRBV19	TRBJ2-1	many	TRBD2	CASSTPSGRNNEQFF	TGTGCCAGTAGTACCCCTAGCGGGAGGAACAATGAGCAGTTCTTC
TRBV5-1	TRBJ2-2	NA	NA	CASSFGQWSDTGELFF	TGCGCCAGCAGCTTTGGACAGTGGTCTGACACCGGGGAGCTGTTTTTT
TRBV2	TRBJ2-1	NA	TRBD1	CASSARQGAGNEQFF	TGTGCCAGCAGTGCTCGACAGGGGGCTGGCAATGAGCAGTTCTTC
TRBV4-3	TRBJ2-3	NA	NA	CASSQVSKDTQYF	TGCGCCAGCAGCCAAGTAAGCAAAGATACGCAGTATTTT
TRBV28	TRBJ1-2	once	NA	CASPQGFYGYTF	TGTGCCAGCCCTCAGGGCTTCTATGGCTACACCTTC
TRBV2	TRBJ2-1	once	TRBD2	CASNSLAGGFLEQFF	TGTGCCAGCAACTCGCTAGCGGGGGGGTTTCTTGAGCAGTTCTTC
TRBV19	TRBJ1-2	NA	TRBD1	CASSIEGGSDRAYGYTF	TGTGCCAGTAGTATAGAAGGCGGAAGCGACAGGGCCTATGGCTACACCTTC
TRBV18	TRBJ2-7	NA	NA	CASSQGFRNEQYF	TGTGCCAGCTCACAGGGGTTTCGGAACGAGCAGTACTTC
TRBV6-6	TRBJ1-4	NA	TRBD1	CASRDRVDEKLFF	TGTGCCAGCCGGGACAGGGTAGATGAAAAACTGTTTTTT
TRBV2	TRBJ2-5	NA	TRBD2	CGAGGGLGETQYF	TGTGGAGCGGGGGGAGGGCTTGGGGAGACCCAGTACTTC
TRBV27	TRBJ1-2	NA	NA	CASSFRESGGYTF	TGTGCCAGCAGTTTTCGGGAGTCGGGAGGCTACACCTTC
TRBV5-4	TRBJ1-1	NA	NA	CASSLVGGATEAFF	TGTGCCAGCAGCTTGGTGGGGGGAGCCACTGAAGCTTTCTTT
TRBV27	TRBJ1-1	NA	NA	CASQDLNTEAFF	TGTGCCAGCCAGGATCTGAACACTGAAGCTTTCTTT
TRBV5-1	TRBJ1-1	NA	TRBD1	CASSWGQIQGAMNTEAFF	TGCGCCAGCAGCTGGGGGCAAATACAGGGGGCCATGAACACTGAAGCTTTCTTT
TRBV6-1	TRBJ2-2	NA	NA	CAAETGNTGELFF	TGTGCCGCTGAAACAGGGAACACCGGGGAGCTGTTTTTT
TRBV6-4	TRBJ2-1	NA	TRBD2	CASSPTSGGYNEQFF	TGTGCCAGCAGCCCTACTAGCGGGGGTTACAATGAGCAGTTCTTC
TRBV7-2	TRBJ2-1	NA	TRBD1	CASRGSTGTGGINEQFF	TGTGCCAGCAGGGGTTCCACGGGGACAGGGGGCATAAATGAGCAGTTCTTC
TRBV27	TRBJ2-7	NA	TRBD1	CASSRQGPYEQYF	TGTGCCAGCAGCCGACAGGGGCCCTACGAGCAGTACTTC
TRBV7-3	TRBJ2-5	NA	NA	CASSAQDSPTQYF	TGTGCCAGCAGCGCTCAGGACAGCCCAACCCAGTACTTC